These 17 T cell receptor beta chains share one sample of origin, sequenced in a study of post-analysis software for immune sequencing data. TCR beta cDNA libraries had unique molecular identifiers. A single record per CDR3 protein comes from TCRdb applying MiXCR to the PCR reads. The table includes 500,000 to 600,000 distinct CDR3 sequences, roughly 40% detected once. Study results and limitations: The five TRBV segments detected at higher frequency in patients than in controls included TRBV5-6, TRBV5-1 and TRBV20-1.

These receptors have no identified antigens. The sequenced sample consisted of blood. The receptors here all came from a girl between 10 and 17 years old with multiple sclerosis.

V gene TRBV6-1 combines with J gene TRBJ2-4; D call uncertain. The CDR3 runs to 13 residues. Trimming removed 11 bases at V and 0 bases at J, with 11 bases between. Germline V gives CDR1 MNHNS, CDR2 SASEGT. The CDR3 protein is CAAGRLAKNIQYF. In nucleotides, the CDR3 is TGTGCCGCAGGCCGACTAGCCAAAAACATTCAGTACTTC.

This clonotype appeared a few times. The rearrangement links TRBV29-1 to TRBJ2-7, with D perhaps matching TRBD2 (5 bases). The CDR3 runs to 11 residues. V shed 7 bases and J shed 1 base, with 8 bases lying between them. The germline V gene encodes CDR1 SQVTM and CDR2 ANQGSEA. The CDR3 loop is CSAGKSYEQYF. The CDR3 DNA follows: TGCAGCGCCGGGAAGTCCTACGAGCAGTACTTC.

This clonotype was counted a single time. The rearrangement links TRBV20-1 to TRBJ2-3, with D hard to call. V was clipped by 3 bases and J by 2 bases, with 9 bases between them. Germline-derived CDR1 and CDR2 are DFQATT and SNEGSKA (reference sequence). CDR3 length: 13 residues. CDR3 DNA: TGCAGTGCTAGCCCCGACCTCACAGATACGCAGTATTTT. This sequence encodes CSASPDLTDTQYF.

This clonotype has a single count. This chain connects TRBV5-6 to TRBJ1-1; D unclear. Trimming stripped 6 bases from V and 2 bases from J, with 14 bases between. This CDR3 spans 14 amino acids. The germline V gene has CDR1 SGHDT and CDR2 YYEEEE. This CDR3 is CASTLLRYNTEAFF. DNA for the CDR3: TGTGCCAGCACCTTACTGCGGTATAACACTGAAGCTTTCTTT. Using reference TRBV5-6 and TRBJ1-1 for the parts outside the CDR3, the full variable domain is DAGVTQSPTHLIKTRGQQVTLRCSPKSGHDTVSWYQQALGQGPQFIFQYYEEEERQRGNFPDRFSGHQFPNYSSELNVNALLLGDSALYLCASTLLRYNTEAFFGQGTRLTVV.

The V gene is TRBV29-1, the J gene TRBJ1-2; no firm D call. The length of the CDR3 is 15 residues. Germline CDR1 is SQVTM and CDR2 is ANQGSEA. Trimming left V 8 bases short and J 2 bases short, with 21 bases between. CDR3 in DNA: TGCAGCACCTCTCGGGAGTCGGCTTCCAACTATGGCTACACCTTC. Residues: CSTSRESASNYGYTF.

The sample holds a few counts of this clonotype. The chain carries TRBV12-3 or TRBV12-4 and TRBJ1-6; D not resolved. The CDR3 is 13 residues long. Deletions cut 7 bases from V and 7 bases from J, with 11 bases between. The CDR3 loop is CASKPGRNSPLHF. The CDR3 region has the DNA TGTGCCAGCAAGCCGGGGAGGAATTCACCCCTCCACTTT.

The J gene is TRBJ2-7, the V gene TRBV20-1, with TRBD1 matching over 8 bases. Germline CDR1 reads DFQATT; CDR2 reads SNEGSKA (reference sequence). The junction had 8 bases not matched to a gene; V was cut back by 1 base and J by 3 bases. This CDR3 comprises 15 residues. CDR3: CSARVLQGARYEQYF. In nucleotides, the CDR3 is TGCAGTGCTAGAGTTTTGCAGGGGGCCCGCTACGAGCAGTACTTC.

The J gene is TRBJ1-5, the V gene TRBV12-3 or TRBV12-4, with D hard to call. CDR3 size: 14 residues. Trimming left V 7 bases short and J 2 bases short, with 12 bases between. This CDR3 reads CASTILGGNQPQHF. The CDR3 nucleotides are TGTGCCAGCACCATTCTGGGAGGCAATCAGCCCCAGCATTTT.

This sequence joins TRBV20-1 and TRBJ2-7, with D tentatively TRBD1 (6 bases). Germline CDR1 is DFQATT and CDR2 is SNEGSKA (reference sequence). This CDR3 has 12 residues. V was clipped by 7 bases and J by 2 bases, with 12 bases between them. The CDR3 bases are TGCAGTGGGGACACTCTAACCTACGAGCAGTACTTC. It encodes CSGDTLTYEQYF.

This clonotype was picked up one time. The chain employs TRBV5-1 and TRBJ2-5, with 9 bases fitting TRBD2. The closer fit of TRBJ2-7 to the DNA end suggests the J call may be wrong. There are 15 residues in the CDR3. CDR1 and CDR2 (germline): SGHRS, YFSETQ. The CDR3 reads CASSREPAGGYEQYF. In DNA, the CDR3 is TGCGCCAGCAGCCGGGAGCCAGCGGGGGGCTACGAGCAGTACTTC.

The chain carries TRBV6-1 and TRBJ1-2; unclear D gene. The CDR3 is made up of 14 amino acids. From germline, CDR1 is MNHNS and CDR2 SASEGT. V lost 6 bases, J lost 2 bases, and 13 bases lay in between. CDR3 sequence: CASSQRLGNYGYTF. Here the CDR3 DNA reads TGTGCCAGCAGCCAAAGGTTGGGAAACTATGGCTACACCTTC.

Only a few counts were recorded for this clonotype. The junction departs from germline at one end; a sequencing error may be responsible. V gene TRBV12-3 or TRBV12-4 combines with J gene TRBJ2-1; 12 bases are a match to TRBD2. The CDR3 consists of 15 residues. The CDR3 coding sequence is TGCGCCAGCAGACCAGGACTAGCGGGGTACAATGAGCAGTTCTTC. Its protein product is CASRPGLAGYNEQFF.

The chain couples TRBV20-1 to TRBJ2-1, with D possibly being TRBD1 (5 bases). Germline CDR1 is DFQATT and CDR2 is SNEGSKA (reference sequence). Trimming pared 6 bases from V and 8 bases from J, leaving 20 bases between. This CDR3 contains 14 residues. CDR3 region: CSATTGYLDHEQFF. CDR3 bases: TGCAGTGCCACAACAGGATATCTCGACCATGAGCAGTTCTTC.

The table lists this clonotype with a few counts. V gene TRBV7-2 combines with J gene TRBJ1-6; D is possibly TRBD1 (5 bases). V lost 5 bases and J lost 9, with 20 bases in between. This CDR3 comprises 16 residues. Germline values: CDR1 SGHTA, CDR2 FQGNSA. Here the CDR3 DNA reads TGTGCCAGCAGCCCCGGGGGTAGGGGAAACAGTTCACCCCTCCACTTT. Translated: CASSPGGRGNSSPLHF.

This clonotype was counted many times. The chain employs TRBV4-2 and TRBJ2-3; D possibly corresponds to TRBD2 (6 bases). V was cut by 6 bases and J by 7 bases, with 8 bases left in between. The CDR3 sequence is 11 residues long. Germline CDR1 reads LGHNA; CDR2 reads YNFKEQ. CDR3: CASRLANTQYF. The CDR3 nucleotides are TGTGCCAGCAGACTAGCCAATACGCAGTATTTT.

V and J are TRBV6-5 and TRBJ1-2, with D unclear. CDR1 MNHEY and CDR2 SVGAGI come from the germline V gene. This CDR3 is built from 14 residues. Trimming took off 7 bases at V and 2 bases at J, with 14 bases between the two ends. This CDR3 reads CASNDLAGNYGYTF. For the CDR3, the DNA is TGTGCCAGCAACGATCTGGCGGGGAACTATGGCTACACCTTC.

The gene calls are TRBV11-3 and TRBJ2-1; 7 positions agree with TRBD2. The CDR3 spans 18 residues. Germline assignment: CDR1 SGHNT and CDR2 YENEEA. V lost 5 bases to trimming and J lost 1 base; unmatched junction nucleotides: 14. CDR3: CASSTPGHGRDSYNEQFF. In DNA, the CDR3 is TGTGCCAGCAGCACACCGGGGCATGGGAGGGATTCCTACAATGAGCAGTTCTTC.